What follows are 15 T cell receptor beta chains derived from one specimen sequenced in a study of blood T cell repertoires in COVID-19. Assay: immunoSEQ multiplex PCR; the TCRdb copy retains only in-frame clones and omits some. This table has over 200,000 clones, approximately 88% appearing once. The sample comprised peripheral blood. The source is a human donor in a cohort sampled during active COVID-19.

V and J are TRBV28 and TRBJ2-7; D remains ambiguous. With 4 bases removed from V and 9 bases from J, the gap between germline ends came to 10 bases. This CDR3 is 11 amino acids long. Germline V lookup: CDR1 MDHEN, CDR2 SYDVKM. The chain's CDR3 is CASSSPTGQYF. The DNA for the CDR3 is TGTGCCAGCAGTTCCCCAACTGGGCAGTACTTC.

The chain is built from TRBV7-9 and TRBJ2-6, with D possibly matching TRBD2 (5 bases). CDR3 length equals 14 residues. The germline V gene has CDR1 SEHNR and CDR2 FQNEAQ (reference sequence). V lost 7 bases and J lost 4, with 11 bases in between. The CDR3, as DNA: TGTGCCAGCAACCCGGCGGGCGGGGCCAACGTCCTGACTTTC. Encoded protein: CASNPAGGANVLTF.

CDR3 protein: CASSLRTGSGYTF. DNA for the CDR3: TGTGCCAGCAGCCTCCGGACAGGGAGCGGCTACACCTTC. The V and J genes are TRBV12-3 or TRBV12-4 and TRBJ1-2, with TRBD1 identical over 8 bases. V was pared by 6 bases and J by 8 bases, with 8 bases of the junction left unmatched. The CDR3 runs 13 residues.

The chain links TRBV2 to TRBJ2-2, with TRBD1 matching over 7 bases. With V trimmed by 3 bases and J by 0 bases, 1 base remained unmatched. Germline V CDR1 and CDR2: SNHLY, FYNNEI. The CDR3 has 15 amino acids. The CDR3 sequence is CASSDDRANTGELFF. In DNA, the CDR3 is TGTGCCAGCAGTGACGACAGGGCGAACACCGGGGAGCTGTTTTTT.

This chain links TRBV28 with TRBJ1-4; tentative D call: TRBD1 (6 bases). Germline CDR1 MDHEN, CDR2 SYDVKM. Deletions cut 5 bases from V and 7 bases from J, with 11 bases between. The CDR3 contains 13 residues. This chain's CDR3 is CASSGGQSEKLFF. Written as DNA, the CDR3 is TGTGCCAGCAGTGGGGGACAAAGTGAAAAACTGTTTTTT. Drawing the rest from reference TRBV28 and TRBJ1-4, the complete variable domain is DVKVTQSSRYLVKRTGEKVFLECVQDMDHENMFWYRQDPGLGLRLIYFSYDVKMKEKGDIPEGYSVSREKKERFSLILESASTNQTSMYLCASSGGQSEKLFFGSGTQLSVL.

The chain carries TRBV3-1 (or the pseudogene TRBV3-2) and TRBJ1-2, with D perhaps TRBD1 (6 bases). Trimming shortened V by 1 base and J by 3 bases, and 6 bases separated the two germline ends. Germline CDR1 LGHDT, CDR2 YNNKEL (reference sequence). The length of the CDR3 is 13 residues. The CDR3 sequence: CASSQGTDYGYTF. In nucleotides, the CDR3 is TGTGCCAGCAGCCAAGGGACAGACTATGGCTACACCTTC.

The CDR3: CASSPPGTGSSGANVLTF. In nucleotides, the CDR3 is TGTGCCAGCTCACCACCGGGGACAGGGAGCTCTGGGGCCAACGTCCTGACTTTC. The chain recombines TRBV18 with TRBJ2-6; 9 positions agree with TRBD1. The CDR3 has 18 amino acids. V trimming: 0 bases; J trimming: 0 bases; junction bases outside the gene matches: 3. Germline CDR1 and CDR2: KGHSH and LQKENI. The variable domain in full, with the rest retrieved from reference TRBV18 and TRBJ2-6, is NAGVMQNPRHLVRRRGQEARLRCSPMKGHSHVYWYRQLPEEGLKFMVYLQKENIIDESGMPKERFSAEFPKEGPSILRIQQVVRGDSAAYFCASSPPGTGSSGANVLTFGAGSRLTVL.

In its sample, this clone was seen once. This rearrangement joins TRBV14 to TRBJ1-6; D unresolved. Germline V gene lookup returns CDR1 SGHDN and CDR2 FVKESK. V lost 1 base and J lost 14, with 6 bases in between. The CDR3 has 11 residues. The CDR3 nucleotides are TGTGCCAGCAGCCAAGCCCAGGCCCTCCACTTT. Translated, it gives CASSQAQALHF.

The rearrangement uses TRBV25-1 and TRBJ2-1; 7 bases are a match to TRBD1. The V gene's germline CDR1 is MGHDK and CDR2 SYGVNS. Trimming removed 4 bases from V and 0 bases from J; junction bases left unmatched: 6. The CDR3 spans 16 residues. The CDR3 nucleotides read TGTGCCAGCAGTGCAACCGGGACAGACTCCTACAATGAGCAGTTCTTC. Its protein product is CASSATGTDSYNEQFF. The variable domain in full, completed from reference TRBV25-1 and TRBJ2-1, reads EADIYQTPRYLVIGTGKKITLECSQTMGHDKMYWYQQDPGMELHLIHYSYGVNSTEKGDLSSESTVSRIRTEHFPLTLESARPSHTSQYLCASSATGTDSYNEQFFGPGTRLTVL.

DNA of the CDR3: TGTGCCAGAAGCTTCACTCCTTCCTTACAGAGTAACACTGAAGCTTTCTTT. This codes for CARSFTPSLQSNTEAFF. V usage is TRBV5-3 and J usage is TRBJ1-1; D gene unclear. TRBV5-3 is reported as an ORF; its role is uncertain. This CDR3 has 17 residues. V lost 2 bases and J lost 2, with 19 bases in between.

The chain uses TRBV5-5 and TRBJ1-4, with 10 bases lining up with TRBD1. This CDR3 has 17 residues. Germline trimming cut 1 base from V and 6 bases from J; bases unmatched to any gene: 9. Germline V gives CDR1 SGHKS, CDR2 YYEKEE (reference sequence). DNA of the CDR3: TGTGCCAGCAGCTTGACAACACGGACAGGGGGTTATGAAAAACTGTTTTTT. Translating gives CASSLTTRTGGYEKLFF.

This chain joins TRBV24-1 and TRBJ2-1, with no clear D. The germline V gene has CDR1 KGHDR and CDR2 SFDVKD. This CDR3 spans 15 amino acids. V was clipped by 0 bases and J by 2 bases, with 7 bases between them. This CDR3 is CATSDLHSTYNEQFF. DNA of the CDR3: TGTGCCACCAGTGATTTGCACAGTACCTACAATGAGCAGTTCTTC.

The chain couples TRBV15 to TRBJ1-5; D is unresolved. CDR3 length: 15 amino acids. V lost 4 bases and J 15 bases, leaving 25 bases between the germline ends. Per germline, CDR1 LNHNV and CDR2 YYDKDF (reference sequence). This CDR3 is CATSNIRVRGTLVHF. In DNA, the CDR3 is TGTGCCACCAGCAACATTAGGGTTCGGGGAACCCTTGTGCATTTT.

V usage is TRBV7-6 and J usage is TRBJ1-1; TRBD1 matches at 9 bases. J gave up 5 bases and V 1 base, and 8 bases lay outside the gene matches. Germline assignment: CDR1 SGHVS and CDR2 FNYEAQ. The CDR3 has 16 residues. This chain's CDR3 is CASSLVSLGQGTEAFF. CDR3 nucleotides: TGTGCCAGCAGCTTAGTATCTTTGGGACAGGGAACTGAAGCTTTCTTT.

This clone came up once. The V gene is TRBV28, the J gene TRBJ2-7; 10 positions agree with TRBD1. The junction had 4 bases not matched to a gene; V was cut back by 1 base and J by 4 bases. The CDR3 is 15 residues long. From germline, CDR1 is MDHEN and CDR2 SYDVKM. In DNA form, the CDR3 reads TGTGCCAGCAGTTTATACGGGACAGGGGTATACGAGCAGTACTTC. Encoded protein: CASSLYGTGVYEQYF.